This T cell receptor beta chain was recovered during a study of blood T cells in healthy people across ages. The CDR3 sequence is 12 residues long. V was pared by 0 bases and J by 10 bases, with 7 bases between. Germline-derived CDR1 and CDR2 are SGHDN and FVKESK. Together with a sample-barcoded 5' primer, a J-beta primer mix was included in a second PCR lasting about 7 to 12 cycles. TCRdb re-derived calls from the 5' RACE reads in MiXCR, one entry per CDR3 protein. The sample gives 800,000 to 1,300,000 distinct CDR3 sequences, around 27% of which show up once; around 0.75% is in the top ten. In addition, the sample was reused for a study of T cells of mothers and their children.

The receptor was derived from a girl aged 2-9 years in good health. The specimen sequenced was blood. The chain couples TRBV14 to TRBJ1-5; D ambiguous. CDR3 bases: TGTGCCAGCAGCCAAGAATGGGGACCCCAGCATTTT. It specifies CASSQEWGPQHF.